This entry concerns a single T cell receptor beta chain. What it recognizes is unknown. This record belongs to a study of vaccination and CD4 T cells after COVID-19. CDR3 length: 20 residues. The V gene's germline CDR1 is MNHEY and CDR2 SMNVEV (reference sequence). With 10 bases clipped from V and 2 bases from J, the junction kept 24 bases outside the gene matches. Sequence data for DNA of cultured CD4+ T cells were generated by the Oncomine TCR Beta short-read assay. TCRdb re-derived calls from the PCR reads in MiXCR, one entry per CDR3 protein. The sample consists of roughly 15,000 distinct CDR3 sequences, roughly three fifths of them appearing once. As to treatment: roughly 11-day PBMC culture with coronavirus spike peptide pools or control peptides (ViraFEST assay).

The chain is built from TRBV27 and TRBJ2-3; 10 bases fit TRBD2. Sequences were obtained from CD4+ T cells from blood, cultured in vitro. This receptor was obtained from a human donor who had recovered from COVID-19. DNA for the CDR3: TGTGCCACCAGAATGGAGGGACTAGCGTCCTCACAATCCTTCACAGATACGCAGTATTTT. It is translated as CATRMEGLASSQSFTDTQYF.